The 9 T cell receptor beta chains below were found in one sample sequenced in a study of technical replicates of blood from a few donors. Sequencing was performed with immunoSEQ multiplex PCR; in TCRdb, only in-frame clones are kept and a portion is missing. The table includes 75,000 to 90,000 clones, 85% to 95% detected once. The sample taken for sequencing was T cells isolated from PBMCs. The receptors shown here come from a human donor in good health.

The rearrangement joins TRBV5-1 to TRBJ2-3; tentatively, D is TRBD2 (6 bases). Germline V CDR1 and CDR2: SGHRS, YFSETQ. Trimming cost V 4 bases and J 0 bases, with 15 bases left between them. CDR3 size: 16 residues. CDR3 DNA sequence: TGCGCCAGCAGCGTCCCTAAGGGGACTAGCACAGATACGCAGTATTTT. Encoded protein: CASSVPKGTSTDTQYF. Together with reference TRBV5-1 and TRBJ2-3, the CDR3 gives the full variable domain: KAGVTQTPRYLIKTRGQQVTLSCSPISGHRSVSWYQQTPGQGLQFLFEYFSETQRNKGNFPGRFSGRQFSNSRSEMNVSTLELGDSALYLCASSVPKGTSTDTQYFGPGTRLTVL.

The chain couples TRBV18 to TRBJ2-4; D is perhaps TRBD2 (6 bases). V dropped 2 bases and J dropped 3 bases, with 17 bases sitting between them. The CDR3 is made up of 17 amino acids. Germline lookup yields CDR1 KGHSH and CDR2 LQKENI. This CDR3 reads CASSPVGGGTDKNIQYF. Here the CDR3 DNA reads TGTGCCAGCTCACCAGTCGGGGGAGGTACTGACAAAAACATTCAGTACTTC.

J is TRBJ1-5 and V is TRBV28; no clear D gene. CDR1 is MDHEN and CDR2 is SYDVKM in the germline V gene. The CDR3 loop spans 13 amino acids. Deletions cut 8 bases from V and 9 bases from J, with 17 bases between. The CDR3 protein is CASRRGAPRPQHF. Here the CDR3 DNA reads TGTGCCAGCCGGAGAGGTGCCCCTCGGCCCCAGCATTTT.

The chain links TRBV5-1 to TRBJ2-1; 7 bases are a match to TRBD2. The germline V gene encodes CDR1 SGHRS and CDR2 YFSETQ. V shed 3 bases, J shed 6 bases, and the junction held 3 bases outside the gene matches. This CDR3 comprises 13 residues. CDR3 nucleotide sequence: TGCGCCAGCAGCTCTTGGGAGGGCAATGAGCAGTTCTTC. This encodes CASSSWEGNEQFF.

This chain connects TRBV21-1 to TRBJ1-2; TRBD1 is the table's D call, not checked against the DNA. TRBV21-1 is described as a pseudogene. The CDR3 covers 16 residues. The CDR3 sequence is CASSKALDREGDGYTF. The CDR3 nucleotides read TGTGCCAGCAGCAAAGCGTTGGACAGGGAGGGGGATGGCTACACCTTC.

The gene calls are TRBV20-1 and TRBJ1-4; D call uncertain. Trimming left V 1 base short and J 12 bases short, with 9 bases between. CDR3 size: 11 residues. CDR1 and CDR2 (germline): DFQATT, SNEGSKA (reference sequence). The CDR3: CSARGPIQLFF. As DNA, the CDR3 is TGCAGTGCTAGAGGGCCGATCCAACTGTTTTTT.

The chain joins TRBV30 to TRBJ2-2; weak D call: TRBD1 (6 bases). The V end was cut by 0 bases, the J end by 1 base, with 9 bases between. The V gene's germline CDR1 is GTSNPN and CDR2 SVGIG (reference sequence). The CDR3 loop spans 15 amino acids. Written as DNA, the CDR3 is TGTGCCTGGAGTGTAGGGACAATGAACACCGGGGAGCTGTTTTTT. Translating it yields CAWSVGTMNTGELFF.

The V gene is TRBV29-1, the J gene TRBJ2-5; D gene ambiguous. Trimming removed 4 bases from V and 2 bases from J, with 20 bases in between. The CDR3 has 16 residues. Germline-derived CDR1 and CDR2 are SQVTM and ANQGSEA. CDR3 DNA sequence: TGCAGCGTTGGATCTCCTAGAAAAACCCAACAAGAGACCCAGTACTTC. This translates into CSVGSPRKTQQETQYF. Full variable domain (remainder filled in from reference TRBV29-1 and TRBJ2-5): SAVISQKPSRDICQRGTSLTIQCQVDSQVTMMFWYRQQPGQSLTLIATANQGSEATYESGFVIDKFPISRPNLTFSTLTVSNMSPEDSSIYLCSVGSPRKTQQETQYFGPGTRLLVL.

J is TRBJ1-4 and V is TRBV7-9, with D hard to call. The CDR3 has 11 residues. V lost 2 bases, J lost 9 bases, and 4 bases lay in between. The germline V gene has CDR1 SEHNR and CDR2 FQNEAQ (reference sequence). The CDR3 DNA reads as TGTGCCAGCAGCTTACATCAAAAACTGTTTTTT. Its protein product is CASSLHQKLFF.